The clone carrying this T cell receptor (beta chain) was counted at least ten times. The antigen is unknown. This specimen comes from a study of spatial heterogeneity in lung cancer. The V gene's germline CDR1 is ENHRY and CDR2 SYGVKD. The CDR3 is 16 amino acids. The trim removed 2 bases at V and 7 bases at J, leaving 10 bases unmatched. Time point noted: sample taken at primary tumor resection. Donation came from around 77 patients with untreated early-stage non-small cell lung cancer. Study-wide findings and caveats: Compared with follow-up, resection was when ubiquitous expanded tumor TCRs appeared in blood more.

TCRdb reanalysed the 5' RACE reads using MiXCR and keeps one entry per CDR3 protein. Of tens of thousands of distinct CDR3 sequences detected, around 5% appear once; the ten largest clones hold around 25%. This sequence was found in a female donor with early-stage non-small cell lung cancer. The sequenced sample was PBMCs, obtained at surgery. The V gene is TRBV10-3, the J gene TRBJ2-1, with 8 bases identical to TRBD2. CDR3 DNA sequence: TGTGCCATCAGTGAGGGGGGACTAGGGTATGGGAATGAGCAGTTCTTC. Protein sequence: CAISEGGLGYGNEQFF.